The sequence of this T cell receptor beta chain was determined in a study of PD-1 blockade in classical Hodgkin lymphoma. The CDR3 has 11 amino acids. Germline V lookup: CDR1 SGDLS, CDR2 YYNGEE. The germline V and J ends were trimmed by 7 bases and 6 bases, with 7 bases remaining between them. Broader study findings: Healthy donors reportedly exceeded newly diagnosed patients in baseline TCR diversity.

In every patient, relapse followed autologous stem cell transplantation, while exposure to brentuximab vedotin differed. Sequencing was performed with immunoSEQ multiplex PCR; in TCRdb, only in-frame clones are kept and a portion is missing. The sample has 45,000 to 50,000 clones; about 78% are singletons. Details on this clone: Antigen specificity is unknown.

The sequence derives from a human donor with classical Hodgkin lymphoma. The genes are TRBV9 and TRBJ2-2; D gene ambiguous. Source: peripheral blood mononuclear cells (PBMCs), taken before the second cycle of nivolumab. CDR3 sequence (DNA): TGTGCCAGCCCCGCCCCCGGGGAGCTGTTTTTT. Translated, it gives CASPAPGELFF.